A selection of T cell receptor beta chains follows, all from one sample in a study of cytomegalovirus exposure and HLA in healthy donors. Here immunoSEQ multiplex PCR was the method, and the copy in TCRdb shows in-frame clones only, minus some. The sample lists about 170,000 clones, approximately 80% seen once, with around 0.71% in the top ten. The source material was PBMCs. These receptors came from a female donor in good health and CMV-seronegative. The CDR3 runs from the conserved cysteine through the conserved F or W.

>TRBV19
CASSIVGGRGNQPQHF
>TRBV11-3
CASSSQANTGELFF
>TRBV7-9
CASSSTGEDQPQHF
>TRBV4-3
CASSQASGEGGNTIYF
>TRBV11-3
CASSLEWGAGELFF
>TRBV10-3
CASNRVLDEKLFF
>TRBV6-4
CASSESGRHGYTF
>TRBV7-8
CASSLVVQGNYEQYF
>TRBV2
CASSDSGRGTDTQYF
>TRBV18
CASSPVNNQPQHF
>TRBV27
CASKLGESYEQYF
>TRBV4-3
CASSPGLAAYEQYF
>TRBV6-5
CASSYAAGGELFF
>TRBV30
CASGQGDEKLFF
>TRBV4-1
CASSQPREETQYF
>TRBV7-3
CASSSTPTGTGANGLTF
>TRBV9
CASSAGTIQETQYF
>TRBV7-9
CASSPLQGVGGQPQHF
>TRBV18
CASSLQGGYEQFF
>TRBV19
CASTILTGRNQPQHF
>TRBV21-1
CASSKEGRLLTSTDTQYF
>TRBV9
CASSVRPSGGKETQYF
>TRBV2
CASRLDRQMGYEQYF
>TRBV5-1
CASSLALGGTDTQYF
>TRBV2
CASSEGMAPGYEQYF
>TRBV19
CASSPGQGAPSGELFF
>TRBV14
CASSRGGGRGSNEQFF
>TRBV19
CASKEEAFSNQPQHF
>TRBV7-2
CASSRGGGTGETQYF
>TRBV20-1
CSATTGYGYTF
>TRBV19
CASKGNLGYTF
>TRBV7-2
CASSWRLAGGGSDTQYF
>TRBV9
CASSQVPGNTIYF
>TRBV7-9
CASSIRQGLGEKLFF
>TRBV19
CASSIRGGPRETQYF
>TRBV6-5
CASSYSGQGDTEAFF